The present T cell receptor beta chain was sequenced within a study of blood T cell repertoires in COVID-19. Looking at the study overall: Material from acute and convalescent COVID-19 was sourced from the United States, Italy and Spain. PBMCs, B-cell-depleted T cells, or T cells provided the cDNA or gDNA that made up the material.

In the source study's methods: From reference gene primer amplification, estimates of nucleated cell counts were derived. Some clones are missing from TCRdb's copy, which holds only in-frame ones; the method was immunoSEQ multiplex PCR. Clone size and the V and J calls come from that table; the DNA yielded D and trimming. This table holds around 39,000 clones, about 85% found once. This receptor was obtained from a man older than 75 with active or convalescent COVID-19. Material for sequencing was peripheral blood.

The CDR3 DNA is TGTGCCAGCAGCTCCACGGGACAGGGATTAGCCTCCTACGAGCAGTACTTC. Translation: CASSSTGQGLASYEQYF. This chain uses TRBV5-5 with TRBJ2-7; 9 positions agree with TRBD1. The CDR3 contains 17 residues. The V segment lost 3 bases and the J segment 0 bases; nucleotides outside the gene matches: 10. CDR1 and CDR2 (germline): SGHKS, YYEKEE (reference sequence).